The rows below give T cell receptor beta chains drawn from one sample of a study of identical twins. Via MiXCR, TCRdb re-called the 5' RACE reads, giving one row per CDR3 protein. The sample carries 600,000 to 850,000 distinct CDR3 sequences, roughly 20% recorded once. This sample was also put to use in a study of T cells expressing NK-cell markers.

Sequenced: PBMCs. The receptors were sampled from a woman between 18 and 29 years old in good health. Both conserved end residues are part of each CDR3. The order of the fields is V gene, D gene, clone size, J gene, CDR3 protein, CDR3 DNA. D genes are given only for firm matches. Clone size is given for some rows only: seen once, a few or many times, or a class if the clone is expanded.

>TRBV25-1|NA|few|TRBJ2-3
CASSALGEDTQYF
TGTGCCAGCAGTGCCTTAGGGGAGGATACGCAGTATTTT
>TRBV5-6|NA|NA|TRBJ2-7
CASIRGRDGYEQYF
TGTGCCAGCATACGAGGCAGGGACGGGTACGAGCAGTACTTC
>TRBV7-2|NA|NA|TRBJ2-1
CASTSLTAEEFF
TGTGCCAGCACCAGCTTGACGGCCGAGGAGTTCTTC
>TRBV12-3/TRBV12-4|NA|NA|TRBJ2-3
CASSSTTGADTQYF
TGTGCCAGCAGTTCCACCACTGGGGCGGATACGCAGTATTTT
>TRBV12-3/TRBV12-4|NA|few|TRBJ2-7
CASSPSSPTYEQYF
TGTGCCAGCAGTCCTTCTAGCCCCACCTACGAGCAGTACTTC
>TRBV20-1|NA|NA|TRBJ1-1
CSAQESTQVAAFF
TGCAGTGCCCAGGAATCGACCCAGGTGGCAGCTTTCTTT
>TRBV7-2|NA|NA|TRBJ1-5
CASSSGGSYQPQHF
TGTGCCAGCAGCTCCGGGGGTTCCTATCAGCCCCAGCATTTT
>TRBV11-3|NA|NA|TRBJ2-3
CASGASGTDTQYF
TGTGCCAGCGGGGCTAGCGGCACAGATACGCAGTATTTT
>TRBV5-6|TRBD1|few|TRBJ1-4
CASNSGQGNEKLFF
TGTGCCAGCAACTCCGGACAGGGGAATGAAAAACTGTTTTTT
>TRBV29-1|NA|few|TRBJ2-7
CSATGSTYEQYF
TGCAGCGCGACAGGATCCACCTACGAGCAGTACTTC
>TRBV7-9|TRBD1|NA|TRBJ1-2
CASSHGQGSGYTF
TGTGCCAGCAGCCATGGACAGGGTTCCGGCTACACCTTC
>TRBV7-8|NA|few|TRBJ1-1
CASSLAGVGGAFF
TGTGCCAGCAGCTTAGCAGGGGTTGGGGGCGCTTTCTTT
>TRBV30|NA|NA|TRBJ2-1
CAWNYRQINEQFF
TGTGCCTGGAATTATCGGCAGATCAATGAGCAGTTCTTC
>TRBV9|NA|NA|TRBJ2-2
CASNPSGSYTGELFF
TGTGCCAGCAACCCCAGCGGGTCCTACACCGGGGAGCTGTTTTTT
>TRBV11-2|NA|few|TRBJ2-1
CASSPGTHNEQFF
TGTGCCAGCAGCCCCGGGACTCACAATGAGCAGTTCTTC
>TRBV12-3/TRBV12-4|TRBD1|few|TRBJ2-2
CAFRRTGNTGELFF
TGTGCCTTCAGGCGGACAGGGAACACCGGGGAGCTGTTTTTT
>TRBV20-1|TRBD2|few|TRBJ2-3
CSARTSGGTDTQYF
TGCAGTGCTAGGACTAGCGGGGGCACAGATACGCAGTATTTT
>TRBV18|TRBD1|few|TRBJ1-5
CASSPTGEGDQPQHF
TGTGCCAGCTCACCGACAGGGGAGGGGGATCAGCCCCAGCATTTT
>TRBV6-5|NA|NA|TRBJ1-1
CASSYATGHPAPKEAFF
TGTGCCAGCAGTTACGCGACTGGGCACCCGGCCCCCAAAGAAGCTTTCTTT
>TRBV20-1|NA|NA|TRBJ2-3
CSATDRNRGTQYF
TGCAGTGCTACCGACAGGAACCGAGGAACGCAGTATTTT
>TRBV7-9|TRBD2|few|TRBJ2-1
CASSLVSSGGHNEQFF
TGTGCCAGCAGCTTAGTGTCTAGCGGGGGCCACAATGAGCAGTTCTTC
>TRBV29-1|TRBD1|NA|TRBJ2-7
CSVVAQGGGEPYEQYF
TGCAGCGTTGTAGCACAGGGGGGCGGAGAACCCTACGAGCAGTACTTC
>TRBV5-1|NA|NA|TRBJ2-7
CASSLDQPPYEQYF
TGCGCCAGCAGCTTGGACCAACCCCCCTACGAGCAGTACTTC
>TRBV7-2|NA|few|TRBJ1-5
CASSRDGLNQPQHF
TGTGCCAGCAGCCGGGACGGACTGAATCAGCCCCAGCATTTT
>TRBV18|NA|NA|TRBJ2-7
CASSPPVRREQYF
TGTGCCAGCTCACCACCGGTCAGAAGGGAGCAGTACTTC
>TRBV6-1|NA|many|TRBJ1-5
CASGEGLGWQPQHF
TGTGCCAGCGGGGAGGGGCTCGGATGGCAGCCCCAGCATTTT
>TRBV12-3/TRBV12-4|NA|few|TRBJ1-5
CASRSGEQPQHF
TGTGCCAGCAGGAGTGGGGAACAGCCCCAGCATTTT
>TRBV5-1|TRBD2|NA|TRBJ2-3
CASSVTSGVTDTQYF
TGCGCCAGCAGCGTGACTAGCGGGGTCACAGATACGCAGTATTTT
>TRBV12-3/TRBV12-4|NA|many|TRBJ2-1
CASSLLGNEQFF
TGTGCCAGCAGCTTACTAGGCAATGAGCAGTTCTTC
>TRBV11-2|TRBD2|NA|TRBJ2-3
CASSLILLAGGADTQYF
TGTGCCAGCAGCCTGATCTTACTAGCGGGGGGCGCAGATACGCAGTATTTT
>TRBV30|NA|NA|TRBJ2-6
CAWRGLGANVLTF
TGTGCCTGGAGGGGCCTCGGGGCCAACGTCCTGACTTTC
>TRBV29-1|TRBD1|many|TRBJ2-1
CSVYGTGEVVNEQFF
TGCAGCGTCTATGGGACAGGGGAAGTTGTGAATGAGCAGTTCTTC
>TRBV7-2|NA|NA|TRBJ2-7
CASSLQWENEQYF
TGTGCCAGCAGCTTACAATGGGAGAACGAGCAGTACTTC
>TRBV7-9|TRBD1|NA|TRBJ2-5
CASSLNRAGGWKTQYF
TGTGCCAGCAGCTTAAACAGGGCAGGGGGCTGGAAGACCCAGTACTTC
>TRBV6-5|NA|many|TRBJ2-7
CASRQGYEQYF
TGTGCCAGCAGACAGGGTTACGAGCAGTACTTC
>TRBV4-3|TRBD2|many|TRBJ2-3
CASSRLAEADTQYF
TGCGCCAGCAGCCGACTAGCGGAGGCAGATACGCAGTATTTT
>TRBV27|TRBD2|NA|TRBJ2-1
CATKGLAASYNEQFF
TGTGCCACCAAGGGACTAGCGGCCTCCTACAATGAGCAGTTCTTC
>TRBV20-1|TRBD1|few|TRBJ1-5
CSAREPTGGGQPQHF
TGCAGTGCTAGAGAGCCGACAGGGGGTGGTCAGCCCCAGCATTTT
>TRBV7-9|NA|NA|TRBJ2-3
CASSFSRGPPDTQYF
TGTGCCAGCAGCTTTTCCCGGGGACCTCCGGATACGCAGTATTTT
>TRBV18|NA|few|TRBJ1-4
CASSPVTNEKLFF
TGTGCCAGCTCACCCGTAACCAATGAAAAACTGTTTTTT
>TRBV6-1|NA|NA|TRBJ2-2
CASRRGYGGELFF
TGTGCCAGCAGGAGGGGTTACGGCGGGGAGCTGTTTTTT
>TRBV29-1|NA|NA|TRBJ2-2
CSVEGRYTGELFF
TGCAGCGTTGAGGGACGGTACACCGGGGAGCTGTTTTTT
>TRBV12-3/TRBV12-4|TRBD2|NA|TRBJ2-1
CASGWDYFPSSYNEQFF
TGTGCCAGCGGCTGGGACTACTTCCCCAGCTCCTACAATGAGCAGTTCTTC
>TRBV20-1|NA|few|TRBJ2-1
CSARDPGSEQFF
TGCAGTGCTAGAGATCCGGGTAGCGAGCAGTTCTTC
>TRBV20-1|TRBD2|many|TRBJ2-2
CSAREAAGALGTGELFF
TGCAGTGCTAGAGAGGCAGCGGGAGCGCTCGGTACCGGGGAGCTGTTTTTT
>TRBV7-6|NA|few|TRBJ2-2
CASSLAAPDTGELFF
TGTGCCAGCAGCTTAGCGGCACCTGACACCGGGGAGCTGTTTTTT
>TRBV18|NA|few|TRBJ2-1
CASSPRPQRDEQFF
TGTGCCAGCTCGCCAAGACCCCAGAGGGATGAGCAGTTCTTC
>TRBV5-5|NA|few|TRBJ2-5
CASSLMGETQYF
TGTGCCAGCAGCTTGATGGGTGAGACCCAGTACTTC
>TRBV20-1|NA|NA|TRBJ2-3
CSARELGAITDTQYF
TGCAGTGCTAGAGAACTAGGGGCTATCACAGATACGCAGTATTTT
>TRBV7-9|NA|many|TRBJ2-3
CASSFASTDTQYF
TGTGCCAGCAGTTTTGCTAGCACAGATACGCAGTATTTT
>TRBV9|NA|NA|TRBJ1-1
CASSVVSGANTEAFF
TGTGCCAGCAGCGTAGTCTCCGGAGCGAACACTGAAGCTTTCTTT
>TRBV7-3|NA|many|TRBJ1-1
CASSPPVLDNPTEAFF
TGTGCCAGCAGCCCGCCCGTTTTAGACAACCCCACTGAAGCTTTCTTT
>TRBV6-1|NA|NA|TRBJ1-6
CASMTDYSPLHF
TGTGCCAGCATGACAGACTATTCACCCCTCCACTTT
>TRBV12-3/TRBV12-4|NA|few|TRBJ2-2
CASRLGPYTGELFF
TGTGCCAGCAGGCTAGGGCCCTACACCGGGGAGCTGTTTTTT
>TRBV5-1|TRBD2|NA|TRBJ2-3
CASSPLAGVITDTQYF
TGCGCCAGCAGCCCGTTAGCGGGGGTTATCACAGATACGCAGTATTTT
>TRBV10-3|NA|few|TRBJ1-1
CAISDLVQAFF
TGTGCCATCAGTGACCTTGTACAAGCTTTCTTT
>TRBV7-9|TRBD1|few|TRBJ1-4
CASSLSDRVVEKLFF
TGTGCCAGCAGCTTGTCGGACAGGGTAGTGGAAAAACTGTTTTTT
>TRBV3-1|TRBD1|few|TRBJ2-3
CASSQGTGGTYTQYF
TGTGCCAGCAGCCAAGGGACAGGGGGCACGTATACGCAGTATTTT
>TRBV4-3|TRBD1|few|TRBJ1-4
CASSQDLRTGREKLFF
TGCGCCAGCAGCCAAGATCTGCGGACAGGGAGAGAAAAACTGTTTTTT
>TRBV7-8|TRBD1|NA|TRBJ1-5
CASSSPPDRGQPQHF
TGTGCCAGCAGCTCGCCTCCCGACAGGGGTCAGCCCCAGCATTTT